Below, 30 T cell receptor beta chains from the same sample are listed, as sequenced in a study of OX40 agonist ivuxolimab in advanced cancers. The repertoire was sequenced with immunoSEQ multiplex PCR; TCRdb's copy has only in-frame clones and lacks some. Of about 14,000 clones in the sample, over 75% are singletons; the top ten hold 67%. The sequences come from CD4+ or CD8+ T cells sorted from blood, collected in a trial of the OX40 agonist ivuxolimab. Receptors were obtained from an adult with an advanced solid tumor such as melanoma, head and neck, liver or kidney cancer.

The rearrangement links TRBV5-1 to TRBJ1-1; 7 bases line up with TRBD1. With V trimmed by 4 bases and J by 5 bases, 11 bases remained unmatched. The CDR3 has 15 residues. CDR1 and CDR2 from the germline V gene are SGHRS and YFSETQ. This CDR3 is CASSPDSGGGTEAFF. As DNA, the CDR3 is TGCGCCAGCAGCCCTGATTCAGGGGGTGGGACTGAAGCTTTCTTT.

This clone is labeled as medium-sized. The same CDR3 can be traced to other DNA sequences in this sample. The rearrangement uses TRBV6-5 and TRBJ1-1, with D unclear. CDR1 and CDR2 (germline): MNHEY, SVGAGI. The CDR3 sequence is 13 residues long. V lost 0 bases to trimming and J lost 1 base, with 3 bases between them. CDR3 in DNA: TGTGCCAGCAGTTACTCGGCGAACACTGAAGCTTTCTTT. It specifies CASSYSANTEAFF.

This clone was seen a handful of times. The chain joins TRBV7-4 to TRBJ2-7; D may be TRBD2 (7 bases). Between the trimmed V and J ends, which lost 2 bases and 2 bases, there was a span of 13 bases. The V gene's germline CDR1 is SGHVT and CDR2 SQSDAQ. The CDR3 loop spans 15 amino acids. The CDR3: CASSLRGARAYEQYF. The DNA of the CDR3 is TGTGCCAGCAGCTTACGGGGGGCCAGGGCCTACGAGCAGTACTTC.

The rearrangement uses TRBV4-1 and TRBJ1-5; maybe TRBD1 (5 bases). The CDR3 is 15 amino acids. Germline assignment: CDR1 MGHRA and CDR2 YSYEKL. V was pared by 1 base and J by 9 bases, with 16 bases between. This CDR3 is CASSQVGDSSWPQHF. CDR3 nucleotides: TGCGCCAGCAGCCAAGTAGGTGACAGCTCCTGGCCCCAGCATTTT.

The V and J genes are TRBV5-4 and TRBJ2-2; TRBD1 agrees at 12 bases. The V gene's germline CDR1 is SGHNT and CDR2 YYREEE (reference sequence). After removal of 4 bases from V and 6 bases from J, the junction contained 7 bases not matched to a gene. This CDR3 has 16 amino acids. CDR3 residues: CASSGTGTGGAGELFF. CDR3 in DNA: TGTGCCAGCAGCGGAACCGGGACAGGGGGCGCCGGGGAGCTGTTTTTT.

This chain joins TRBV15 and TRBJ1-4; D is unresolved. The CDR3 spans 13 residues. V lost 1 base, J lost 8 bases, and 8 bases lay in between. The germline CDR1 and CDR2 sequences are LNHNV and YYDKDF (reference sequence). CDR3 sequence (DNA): TGTGCCACCAGCAGAGTCAGATCAGAAAAACTGTTTTTT. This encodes CATSRVRSEKLFF. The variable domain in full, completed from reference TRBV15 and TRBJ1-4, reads DAMVIQNPRYQVTQFGKPVTLSCSQTLNHNVMYWYQQKSSQAPKLLFHYYDKDFNNEADTPDNFQSRRPNTSFCFLDIRSPGLGDTAMYLCATSRVRSEKLFFGSGTQLSVL.

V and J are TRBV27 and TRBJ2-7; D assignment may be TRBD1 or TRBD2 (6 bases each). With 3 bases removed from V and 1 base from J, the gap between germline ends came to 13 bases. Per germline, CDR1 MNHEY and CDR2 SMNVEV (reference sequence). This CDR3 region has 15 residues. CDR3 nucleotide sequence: TGTGCCAGCAGTTTGGGGGGCCCCAAATCCTACGAGCAGTACTTC. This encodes CASSLGGPKSYEQYF.

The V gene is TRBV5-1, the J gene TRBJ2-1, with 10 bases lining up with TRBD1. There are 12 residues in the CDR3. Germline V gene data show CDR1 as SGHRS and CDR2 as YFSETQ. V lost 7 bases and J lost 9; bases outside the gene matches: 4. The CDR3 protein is CASEGQGVEQFF. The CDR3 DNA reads TGCGCCAGCGAAGGACAGGGGGTTGAGCAGTTCTTC.

The CDR3 loop is CTAGAGNYGYTF. For the CDR3, the DNA is TGCACCGCCGGGGCCGGAAACTATGGCTACACCTTC. This chain links TRBV29-1 with TRBJ1-2, with D possibly TRBD1 on 5 matching bases. Germline V gene data show CDR1 as SQVTM and CDR2 as ANQGSEA. The length of the CDR3 is 12 residues.

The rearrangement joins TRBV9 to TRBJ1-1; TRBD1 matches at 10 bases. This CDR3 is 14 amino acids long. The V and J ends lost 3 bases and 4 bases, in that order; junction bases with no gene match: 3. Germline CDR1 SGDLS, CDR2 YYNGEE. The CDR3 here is CASSAGQGSTEAFF. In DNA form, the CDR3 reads TGTGCCAGCAGCGCGGGACAGGGGAGCACTGAAGCTTTCTTT.

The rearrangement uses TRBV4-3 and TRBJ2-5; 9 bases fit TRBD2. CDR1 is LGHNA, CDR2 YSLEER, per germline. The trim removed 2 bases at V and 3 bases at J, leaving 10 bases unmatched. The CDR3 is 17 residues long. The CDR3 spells CASSQYLLAGAEETQYF. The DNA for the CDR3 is TGCGCCAGCAGCCAATACCTATTAGCGGGGGCCGAAGAGACCCAGTACTTC.

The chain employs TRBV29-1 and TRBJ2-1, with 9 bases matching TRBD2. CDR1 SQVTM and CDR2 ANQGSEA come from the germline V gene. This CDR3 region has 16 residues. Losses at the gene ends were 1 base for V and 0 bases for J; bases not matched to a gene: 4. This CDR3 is CSVEGVSGSSYNEQFF. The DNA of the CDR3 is TGCAGCGTTGAAGGAGTTAGCGGGAGCTCCTACAATGAGCAGTTCTTC.

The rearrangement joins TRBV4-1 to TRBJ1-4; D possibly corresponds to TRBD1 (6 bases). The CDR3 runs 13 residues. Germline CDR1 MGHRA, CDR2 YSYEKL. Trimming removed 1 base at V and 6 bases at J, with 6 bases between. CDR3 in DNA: TGCGCCAGCAGCCAAGGGACAGATGAAAAACTGTTTTTT. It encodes CASSQGTDEKLFF.

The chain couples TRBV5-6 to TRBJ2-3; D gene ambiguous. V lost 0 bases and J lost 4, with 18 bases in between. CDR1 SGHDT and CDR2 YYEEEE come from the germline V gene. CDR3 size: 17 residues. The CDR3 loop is CASSLGPSLQPPDTQYF. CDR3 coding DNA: TGTGCCAGCAGCTTGGGGCCGTCGCTACAGCCCCCAGATACGCAGTATTTT.

CDR3 protein: CASSLWGSQSYEQYF. CDR3 sequence (DNA): TGCGCCAGCAGTCTCTGGGGCAGTCAGTCCTACGAGCAGTACTTC. The chain is built from TRBV4-3 and TRBJ2-7, with D possibly matching TRBD1 (5 bases). The CDR3 extends over 15 amino acids. Germline assignment: CDR1 LGHNA and CDR2 YSLEER. V gave up 6 bases and J gave up 1 base, with 16 bases separating them.

CDR3: CATSRDGWGEEQFF. In DNA form, the CDR3 reads TGTGCCACCAGCAGAGACGGTTGGGGGGAGGAGCAGTTCTTC. J is TRBJ2-1 and V is TRBV15; TRBD2 is a possible D gene (6 bases). CDR1 and CDR2 (germline): LNHNV, YYDKDF (reference sequence). CDR3 length: 14 residues. The V and J ends lost 0 bases and 10 bases respectively, with 13 bases between them.

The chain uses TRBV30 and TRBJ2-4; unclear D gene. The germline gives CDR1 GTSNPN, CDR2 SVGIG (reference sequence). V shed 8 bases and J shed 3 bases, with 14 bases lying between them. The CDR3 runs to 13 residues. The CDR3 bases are TGTGCCCTGGAACCGGGTAGCAAAAACATTCAGTACTTC. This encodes CALEPGSKNIQYF. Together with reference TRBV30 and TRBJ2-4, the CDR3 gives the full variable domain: SQTIHQWPATLVQPVGSPLSLECTVEGTSNPNLYWYRQAAGRGLQLLFYSVGIGQISSEVPQNLSASRPQDRQFILSSKKLLLSDSGFYLCALEPGSKNIQYFGAGTRLSVL.

The CDR3 DNA sequence: TGTGCCAGCACAGACCCGAACACTGAAGCTTTCTTT. It codes for CASTDPNTEAFF. The rearrangement uses TRBV6-5 and TRBJ1-1; D uncertain. This CDR3 spans 12 amino acids. Germline CDR1 reads MNHEY; CDR2 reads SVGAGI. V lost 7 bases, J lost 1 base, and 7 bases lay in between.

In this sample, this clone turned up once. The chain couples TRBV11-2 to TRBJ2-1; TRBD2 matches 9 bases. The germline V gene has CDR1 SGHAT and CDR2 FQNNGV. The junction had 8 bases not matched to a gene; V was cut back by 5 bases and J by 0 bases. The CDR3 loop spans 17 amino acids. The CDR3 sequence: CASSTAGTSLSYNEQFF. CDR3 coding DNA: TGTGCCAGCAGCACCGCCGGGACTAGCCTCTCCTACAATGAGCAGTTCTTC.

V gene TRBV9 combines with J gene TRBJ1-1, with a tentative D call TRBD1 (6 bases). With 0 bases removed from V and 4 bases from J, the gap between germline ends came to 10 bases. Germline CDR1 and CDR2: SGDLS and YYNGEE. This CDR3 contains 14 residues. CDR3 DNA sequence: TGTGCCAGCAGCGTAGAAGGGGGGGTCACTGAAGCTTTCTTT. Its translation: CASSVEGGVTEAFF.

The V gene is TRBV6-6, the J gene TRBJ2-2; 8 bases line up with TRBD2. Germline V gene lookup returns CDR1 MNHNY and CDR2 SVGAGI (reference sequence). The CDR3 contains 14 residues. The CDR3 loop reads CAIGTSGITGELFF. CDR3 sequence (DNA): TGTGCTATCGGCACTAGCGGAATCACCGGGGAGCTGTTTTTT.

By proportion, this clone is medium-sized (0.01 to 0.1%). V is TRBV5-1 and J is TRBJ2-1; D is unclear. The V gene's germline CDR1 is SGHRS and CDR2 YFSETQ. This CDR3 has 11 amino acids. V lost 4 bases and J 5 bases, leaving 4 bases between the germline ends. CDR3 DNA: TGCGCCAGCAGCGGGGACAATGAGCAGTTCTTC. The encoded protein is CASSGDNEQFF.

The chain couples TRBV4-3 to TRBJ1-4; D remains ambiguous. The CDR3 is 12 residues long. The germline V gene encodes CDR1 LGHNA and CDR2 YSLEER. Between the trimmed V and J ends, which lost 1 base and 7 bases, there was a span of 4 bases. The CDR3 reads CASSQVREKLFF. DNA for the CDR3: TGCGCCAGCAGCCAAGTCCGTGAAAAACTGTTTTTT.

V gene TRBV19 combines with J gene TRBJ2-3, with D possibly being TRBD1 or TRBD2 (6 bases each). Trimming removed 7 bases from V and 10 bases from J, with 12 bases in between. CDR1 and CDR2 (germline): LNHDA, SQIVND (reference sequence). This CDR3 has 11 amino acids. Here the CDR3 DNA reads TGTGCCAGTACTAAGGAGGGGGCGCAGTATTTT. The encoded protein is CASTKEGAQYF. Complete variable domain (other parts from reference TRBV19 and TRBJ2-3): DGGITQSPKYLFRKEGQNVTLSCEQNLNHDAMYWYRQDPGQGLRLIYYSQIVNDFQKGDIAEGYSVSREKKESFPLTVTSAQKNPTAFYLCASTKEGAQYFGPGTRLTVL.

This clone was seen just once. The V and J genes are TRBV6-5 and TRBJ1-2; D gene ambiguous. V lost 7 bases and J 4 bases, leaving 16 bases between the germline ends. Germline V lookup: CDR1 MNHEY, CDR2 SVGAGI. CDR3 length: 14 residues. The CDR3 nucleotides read TGTGCCAGCATCGCACTGGACGGGATCTATGGCTACACCTTC. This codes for CASIALDGIYGYTF.

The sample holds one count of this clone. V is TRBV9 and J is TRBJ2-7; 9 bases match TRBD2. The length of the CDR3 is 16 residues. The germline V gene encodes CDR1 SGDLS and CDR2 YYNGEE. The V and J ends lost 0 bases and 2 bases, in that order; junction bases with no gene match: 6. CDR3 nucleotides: TGTGCCAGCAGCGTAGCTATGACTAGCGGAACCTACGAGCAGTACTTC. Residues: CASSVAMTSGTYEQYF.

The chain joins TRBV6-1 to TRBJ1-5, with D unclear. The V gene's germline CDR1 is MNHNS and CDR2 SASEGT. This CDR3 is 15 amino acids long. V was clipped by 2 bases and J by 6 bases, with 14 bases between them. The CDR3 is CASSELEAGAQPQHF. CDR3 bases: TGTGCCAGCAGTGAATTGGAGGCAGGAGCTCAGCCCCAGCATTTT.

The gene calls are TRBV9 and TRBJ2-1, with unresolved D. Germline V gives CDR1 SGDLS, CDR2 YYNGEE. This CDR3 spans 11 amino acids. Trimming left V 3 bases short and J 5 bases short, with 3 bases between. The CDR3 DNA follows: TGTGCCAGCAGCGCCAACAATGAGCAGTTCTTC. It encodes CASSANNEQFF. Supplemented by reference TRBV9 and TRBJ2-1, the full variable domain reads DSGVTQTPKHLITATGQRVTLRCSPRSGDLSVYWYQQSLDQGLQFLIQYYNGEERAKGNILERFSAQQFPDLHSELNLSSLELGDSALYFCASSANNEQFFGPGTRLTVL.

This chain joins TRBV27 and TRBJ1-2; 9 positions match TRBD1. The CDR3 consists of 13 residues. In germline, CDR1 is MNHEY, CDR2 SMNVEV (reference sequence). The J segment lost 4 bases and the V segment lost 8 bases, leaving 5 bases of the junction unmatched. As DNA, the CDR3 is TGTGCCAGCGGGACAGGGACCTTCTATGGCTACACCTTC. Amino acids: CASGTGTFYGYTF.

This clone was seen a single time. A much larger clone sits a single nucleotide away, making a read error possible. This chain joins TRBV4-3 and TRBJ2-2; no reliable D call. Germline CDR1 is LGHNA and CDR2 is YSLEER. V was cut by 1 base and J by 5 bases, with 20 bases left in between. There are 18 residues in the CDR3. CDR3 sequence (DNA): TGCGCCAGCAGCCAAGGGGGTCATTGGGGAATCGGGACCGGGGAGCTGTTTTTT. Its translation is CASSQGGHWGIGTGELFF.